This is a list of T cell receptor beta chains from one sample in a study of blood T cells in healthy people across ages. TCRdb called the 5' RACE reads again in MiXCR, with one record for every CDR3 protein. The sample holds more than 550,000 distinct CDR3 sequences, 20% to 25% seen once. Input material: blood. The receptors shown here come from a man in his sixties or seventies in good health. Each CDR3 is given with its conserved first and last residue. A D gene is named only where the DNA matches it firmly. Size is stated for part of the rows, as once, few or many counts, or as a class when the clone is expanded.

d_call	clone_size	v_call	j_call	cdr3_nt	cdr3_aa
-	few	TRBV7-6	TRBJ1-1	TGTGCCAGCAGCTTTGAACCGCGGACTGAAGCTTTCTTT	CASSFEPRTEAFF
-	-	TRBV20-1	TRBJ2-2	TGCAGTGCTAGACGAACAGACCGTTGGGAGCTGTTTTTT	CSARRTDRWELFF
-	few	TRBV7-2	TRBJ2-2	TGTGCCAGCAGGCCCCGACTAGACGGCACCGGGGAGCTGTTTTTT	CASRPRLDGTGELFF
TRBD2	-	TRBV19	TRBJ2-3	TGTGCCAGTACAGGGAGGCGGGGGGGTGTGGATACGCAGTATTTT	CASTGRRGGVDTQYF
-	-	TRBV20-1	TRBJ2-6	TGCAGTGCTCCGGAACCCTATAAGGGGCTTGGGGCCAACGTCCTGACTTTC	CSAPEPYKGLGANVLTF
-	few	TRBV9	TRBJ2-7	TGTGCCAGCAGCGTACGTCTGAGCTCCTACGAGCAGTACTTC	CASSVRLSSYEQYF
TRBD1	few	TRBV6-6	TRBJ2-1	TGTGCCAGCAGTTATGACAGGGATTGGGGCAATGAGCAGTTCTTC	CASSYDRDWGNEQFF
TRBD2	-	TRBV7-2	TRBJ2-5	TGTGCCAGCAGCAGGGGACTAGCGGGTTCTGGGCAAGAGACCCAGTACTTC	CASSRGLAGSGQETQYF
-	-	TRBV12-5	TRBJ2-1	TGTGCTAGTGGGCCCCTTAGCTCCTACAATGAGCAGTTCTTC	CASGPLSSYNEQFF
-	-	TRBV12-3/TRBV12-4	TRBJ2-1	TGTGCCAGCACCCCATCGAGAAGGTTCAATGAGCAGTTCTTC	CASTPSRRFNEQFF
-	-	TRBV9	TRBJ2-1	TGTGCCAGCAGCGTAGAAGATGGGACATTTCGTAATGAGCAGTTCTTC	CASSVEDGTFRNEQFF